This paragraph reports one T cell receptor beta chain. Antigen unknown. The data derive from a study of T cells in Graves' hyperthyroidism and ophthalmopathy. Study-level information: Pretreatment peripheral blood was obtained at initial diagnosis. Notes on the study in general: Blood samples included most of the expanded thyroid clonotypes exceeding 0.001.

The trim removed 7 bases at V and 4 bases at J, leaving 8 bases unmatched. The CDR3 contains 15 residues. Regions amplified from RNA transcripts were the TCR beta CDR3 regions. First-round RT-PCR targeting the TCR CDR3 was performed with the HTBI primer set. MiXCR, run by TCRdb on the multiplex PCR reads, gives a single entry per CDR3 protein. This sample yields 490,000 or so distinct CDR3 sequences, of which 22% are seen a single time; approximately 54% belongs to the top ten. PBMCs came from 9 to 10 ml fresh peripheral blood. The rearrangement joins TRBV12-3 or TRBV12-4 to TRBJ1-2; 11 bases fit TRBD1. Sequencing was done on a sample of blood. This TCR was recovered from a woman between 65 and 79 years old with Graves' ophthalmopathy. CDR3 residues: CASTQGQGAFYGYTF. CDR3 DNA: TGTGCCAGCACCCAAGGACAGGGGGCTTTCTATGGCTACACCTTC.